This T cell receptor (beta chain) was found in a study of blood T cell repertoires in COVID-19. Generated by immunoSEQ multiplex PCR, the TCRdb table keeps only in-frame clones and is missing some. The sample lists around 63,000 clones, about nine tenths occurring once. Germline CDR1 LNHNV, CDR2 YYDKDF (reference sequence). Trimming took 0 bases from V and 6 from J; bases not matched to a gene: 7. The CDR3 contains 17 residues. This chain uses TRBV15 with TRBJ1-6; 8 bases line up with TRBD1. Sequenced sample: peripheral blood. The TCR comes from a woman of 80 years or more with acute or convalescent COVID-19. CDR3 loop: CATSRETGVGSNSPLHF. The CDR3 coding sequence is TGTGCCACCAGCAGAGAGACAGGGGTGGGTAGTAATTCACCCCTCCACTTT.